Each of the 30 T cell receptor beta chains below was sequenced from the same sample in a study of graft-versus-host responses after intestinal transplantation. Generated by immunoSEQ multiplex PCR, the TCRdb table keeps only in-frame clones and is missing some. In the table there are more than 55,000 clones, 85% to 90% of which are singletons. This material consisted of PBMCs, taken 26 days after transplant. The receptors were gathered from a human patient who received an intestinal transplant, so some T cells may come from the graft donor.

The chain has TRBV19 and TRBJ2-1, with D possibly TRBD2 on 5 matching bases. The length of the CDR3 is 15 residues. Per the germline V gene, CDR1 is LNHDA and CDR2 is SQIVND (reference sequence). Trimming shortened V by 5 bases and J by 7 bases, and 18 bases separated the two germline ends. CDR3 sequence: CASSVRDSGHNEQFF. Written as DNA, the CDR3 is TGTGCCAGTAGTGTCCGGGATTCGGGTCATAATGAGCAGTTCTTC.

This chain links TRBV25-1 with TRBJ1-2, with TRBD1 identical over 9 bases. This CDR3 has 14 amino acids. The germline V gene has CDR1 MGHDK and CDR2 SYGVNS. With 5 bases clipped from V and 2 bases from J, the junction kept 3 bases outside the gene matches. CDR3 nucleotides: TGTGCCAGCAGTCAGGGACAGGGAAACTATGGCTACACCTTC. It translates to CASSQGQGNYGYTF.

V is TRBV15 and J is TRBJ1-2; TRBD1 agrees at 12 bases. Trimming cost V 2 bases and J 7 bases; bases outside gene matches: 8. Per the germline V gene, CDR1 is LNHNV and CDR2 is YYDKDF (reference sequence). The CDR3 totals 16 residues. Here the CDR3 reads CATSRNTGQGAFGYTF. DNA for the CDR3: TGTGCCACCAGCAGAAACACGGGACAGGGGGCGTTTGGCTACACCTTC.

The chain uses TRBV28 and TRBJ1-1; possibly TRBD1 for D (6 bases). V was pared by 3 bases and J by 3 bases, with 14 bases between. This CDR3 is 15 amino acids long. Germline CDR1 reads MDHEN; CDR2 reads SYDVKM. CDR3 nucleotides: TGTGCCAGCAGTTTCCTTCAGGGGTCGGACACTGAAGCTTTCTTT. Its protein product is CASSFLQGSDTEAFF. The full variable domain, with the rest looked up from reference TRBV28 and TRBJ1-1, is DVKVTQSSRYLVKRTGEKVFLECVQDMDHENMFWYRQDPGLGLRLIYFSYDVKMKEKGDIPEGYSVSREKKERFSLILESASTNQTSMYLCASSFLQGSDTEAFFGQGTRLTVV.

The CDR3 DNA reads as TGTGCCAGCAGCGTAGATTCGGGACAAGGCACAGATACGCAGTATTTT. Protein sequence: CASSVDSGQGTDTQYF. V usage is TRBV9 and J usage is TRBJ2-3, with a tentative D call TRBD1 (6 bases). This CDR3 is 16 amino acids long. Trimming took off 0 bases at V and 1 base at J, with 12 bases between the two ends. Germline CDR1 is SGDLS and CDR2 is YYNGEE.

The CDR3 DNA reads TGTGCCAGCAGTCGAAAGGGGATATATGGCTACACCTTC. Its translation is CASSRKGIYGYTF. The chain is built from TRBV28 and TRBJ1-2, with a possible D match to TRBD1 (5 bases). The germline CDR1 and CDR2 sequences are MDHEN and SYDVKM. The V and J ends lost 5 bases and 5 bases respectively, with 12 bases between them. The CDR3 covers 13 residues.

This clone was observed a handful of times. V and J are TRBV11-3 and TRBJ1-1; 9 nucleotides align to TRBD1. J was trimmed by 0 bases and V by 7 bases; bases with no gene match: 9. In germline, CDR1 is SGHNT, CDR2 YENEEA. CDR3 length: 16 amino acids. CDR3 amino acids: CASKKRTGALNTEAFF. CDR3 DNA: TGTGCCAGCAAAAAGCGGACAGGGGCCTTGAACACTGAAGCTTTCTTT. The variable domain in full, with the rest retrieved from reference TRBV11-3 and TRBJ1-1, is EAGVVQSPRYKIIEKKQPVAFWCNPISGHNTLYWYLQNLGQGPELLIRYENEEAVDDSQLPKDRFSAERLKGVDSTLKIQPAELGDSAVYLCASKKRTGALNTEAFFGQGTRLTVV.

V and J are TRBV6-1 and TRBJ1-2; D uncertain. V was shortened by 6 bases and J by 7 bases, with 12 bases between the two germline ends. The CDR3 spans 12 residues. CDR1 MNHNS and CDR2 SASEGT come from the germline V gene. The CDR3 coding sequence is TGTGCCAGCAGCCTGGCGGGAGGTGGCTACACCTTC. The encoded protein is CASSLAGGGYTF.

The chain joins TRBV6-5 to TRBJ2-3, with 11 bases matching TRBD2. CDR1 is MNHEY, CDR2 SVGAGI, per germline. The V segment lost 4 bases and the J segment 4 bases; nucleotides outside the gene matches: 7. CDR3 length: 16 amino acids. The CDR3 DNA follows: TGTGCCAGCAGTTCCTTAGCGGGGGGGCGTCCAGATACGCAGTATTTT. It is translated as CASSSLAGGRPDTQYF.

This chain joins TRBV6-5 and TRBJ2-3; 7 positions match TRBD1. J lost 0 bases, V lost 0 bases, and 3 bases had no gene match. This CDR3 comprises 16 residues. CDR1 is MNHEY, CDR2 SVGAGI, per germline. This chain's CDR3 is CASSYSRTGSTDTQYF. The CDR3 nucleotides are TGTGCCAGCAGTTACTCCAGGACAGGTAGCACAGATACGCAGTATTTT.

The CDR3 reads CASSENDFIAKNIQYF. The CDR3 coding sequence is TGTGCCAGCAGTGAAAACGACTTTATAGCCAAAAACATTCAGTACTTC. J is TRBJ2-4 and V is TRBV6-1, with D unresolved. The germline CDR1 and CDR2 sequences are MNHNS and SASEGT. Trimming took 2 bases from V and 0 from J, leaving 11 bases between them. The CDR3 extends over 16 amino acids.

This chain connects TRBV7-3 to TRBJ2-2; weak D call: TRBD2 (5 bases). CDR3 length: 15 residues. In germline, CDR1 is SGHTA, CDR2 FQGTGA. Trimming pared 2 bases from V and 4 bases from J, leaving 11 bases between. Here the CDR3 reads CASSLLGESTGELFF. The CDR3 region has the DNA TGTGCCAGCAGCTTACTCGGGGAGTCCACCGGGGAGCTGTTTTTT.

V usage is TRBV6-1 and J usage is TRBJ1-1, with D hard to call. This CDR3 is 11 amino acids long. With 8 bases removed from V and 10 bases from J, the gap between germline ends came to 14 bases. The germline V gene has CDR1 MNHNS and CDR2 SASEGT. The CDR3 here is CASRKQRGAFF. In DNA form, the CDR3 reads TGTGCCAGCCGTAAGCAGCGGGGAGCTTTCTTT.

The V and J genes are TRBV25-1 and TRBJ2-3, with 7 bases lining up with TRBD2. The CDR3 length is 15 residues. Germline V gene lookup returns CDR1 MGHDK and CDR2 SYGVNS. V lost 3 bases and J lost 0; bases outside the gene matches: 3. The CDR3 DNA reads TGTGCCAGCAGTGACAGAGCGGGGAGCACAGATACGCAGTATTTT. This gives the protein CASSDRAGSTDTQYF. Using reference TRBV25-1 and TRBJ2-3 for the parts outside the CDR3, the full variable domain is EADIYQTPRYLVIGTGKKITLECSQTMGHDKMYWYQQDPGMELHLIHYSYGVNSTEKGDLSSESTVSRIRTEHFPLTLESARPSHTSQYLCASSDRAGSTDTQYFGPGTRLTVL.

The J gene is TRBJ2-1, the V gene TRBV5-4, with 12 bases fitting TRBD2. The CDR3 covers 16 residues. V dropped 4 bases and J dropped 7; count of bases not matched to a gene: 9. Germline values: CDR1 SGHNT, CDR2 YYREEE (reference sequence). The CDR3 reads CASSVPSGGAGNEQFF. CDR3 coding DNA: TGTGCCAGCAGCGTCCCTAGCGGGGGGGCTGGAAATGAGCAGTTCTTC.

This chain links TRBV7-6 with TRBJ2-7; 8 bases are a match to TRBD1. The ends lost 0 bases at V and 3 bases at J; junction bases unmatched: 13. Germline CDR1 and CDR2: SGHVS and FNYEAQ. The CDR3 spans 18 residues. CDR3 DNA sequence: TGTGCCAGCAGCTTAGCGAGACAGGGGCCAATCTGCTTCTACGAGCAGTACGTC. Its translation is CASSLARQGPICFYEQYV.

This clone was detected once. V is TRBV2 and J is TRBJ1-4, with D perhaps TRBD1 (6 bases). The length of the CDR3 is 14 residues. Germline V CDR1 and CDR2: SNHLY, FYNNEI. V lost 6 bases and J lost 4, with 12 bases in between. DNA for the CDR3: TGTGCCAGCAGGGACAGTAGCTATAATGAAAAACTGTTTTTT. Encoded protein: CASRDSSYNEKLFF.

The sample holds a few counts of this clone. The chain carries TRBV5-5 and TRBJ1-3, with D possibly matching TRBD1 (5 bases). The CDR3 runs to 15 residues. CDR1 is SGHKS, CDR2 YYEKEE, per germline (reference sequence). Trimming removed 2 bases at V and 0 bases at J, with 9 bases between. The CDR3 coding sequence is TGTGCCAGCAGCTTAGGGGTTAGCTCTGGAAACACCATATATTTT. Its translation is CASSLGVSSGNTIYF.

The chain couples TRBV2 to TRBJ2-5; 12 bases match TRBD2. V gave up 2 bases and J gave up 5 bases; unmatched junction bases: 12. CDR3 length: 18 amino acids. Per germline, CDR1 SNHLY and CDR2 FYNNEI. CDR3 DNA: TGTGCCAGCAGTGAATCCATTCCAGGACTAGCGGGGATTGAGACCCAGTACTTC. This codes for CASSESIPGLAGIETQYF. Full variable domain (missing parts from reference TRBV2 and TRBJ2-5): EPEVTQTPSHQVTQMGQEVILRCVPISNHLYFYWYRQILGQKVEFLVSFYNNEISEKSEIFDDQFSVERPDGSNFTLKIRSTKLEDSAMYFCASSESIPGLAGIETQYFGPGTRLLVL.

This rearrangement joins TRBV7-3 to TRBJ1-1; a possible D gene is TRBD1 (5 bases). Germline V gene data show CDR1 as SGHTA and CDR2 as FQGTGA. V was pared by 1 base and J by 1 base, with 7 bases between. The CDR3 has 14 residues. The CDR3 reads CASSLIGANTEAFF. The CDR3 DNA sequence: TGTGCCAGCAGCTTAATTGGGGCGAACACTGAAGCTTTCTTT. The variable domain in full, with the rest retrieved from reference TRBV7-3 and TRBJ1-1, is GAGVSQTPSNKVTEKGKYVELRCDPISGHTALYWYRQSLGQGPEFLIYFQGTGAADDSGLPNDRFFAVRPEGSVSTLKIQRTERGDSAVYLCASSLIGANTEAFFGQGTRLTVV.

The gene calls are TRBV9 and TRBJ2-3; D ambiguous. Per the germline V gene, CDR1 is SGDLS and CDR2 is YYNGEE. The CDR3 extends over 12 amino acids. V shed 0 bases and J shed 6 bases, with 5 bases lying between them. The DNA of the CDR3 is TGTGCCAGCAGCGTAGGGGCCGATACGCAGTATTTT. Protein product: CASSVGADTQYF.

V and J are TRBV10-1 and TRBJ1-2; 10 nucleotides agree with TRBD1. The CDR3 has 13 residues. J gave up 6 bases and V 6 bases, and 4 bases lay outside the gene matches. Germline loops: CDR1 WNHNN, CDR2 SYGVQD (reference sequence). The CDR3 DNA reads TGCGCCAGCAGCACCGGGACAGGGGATGGCTACACCTTC. It yields the protein CASSTGTGDGYTF.

The V call is TRBV29-1, the J call TRBJ2-3; a weak D match, TRBD2 (5 bases). CDR1 SQVTM and CDR2 ANQGSEA come from the germline V gene. Trimming stripped 6 bases from V and 3 bases from J, with 10 bases between. This CDR3 has 12 amino acids. CDR3 amino acids: CSVGLGTDTQYF. CDR3 nucleotide sequence: TGCAGCGTAGGACTGGGAACAGATACGCAGTATTTT.

This chain joins TRBV6-5 and TRBJ2-5; 9 bases map to TRBD1. The CDR3 consists of 16 residues. V lost 0 bases to trimming and J lost 4 bases; unmatched junction nucleotides: 6. Germline V gene data show CDR1 as MNHEY and CDR2 as SVGAGI. The CDR3 DNA follows: TGTGCCAGCAGTTACTCGAGCTACAGGGGGCGAGAGACCCAGTACTTC. Protein: CASSYSSYRGRETQYF.

The rearrangement uses TRBV7-9 and TRBJ2-4; 7 bases map to TRBD1. With V trimmed by 4 bases and J by 6 bases, 3 bases remained unmatched. The CDR3 loop spans 13 amino acids. Per germline, CDR1 SEHNR and CDR2 FQNEAQ (reference sequence). In DNA form, the CDR3 reads TGTGCCAGCAGCTACCGGGACAGAAACATTCAGTACTTC. Translating gives CASSYRDRNIQYF.

V and J are TRBV13 and TRBJ2-5; the match to TRBD1 covers 11 bases. This CDR3 has 15 amino acids. In germline, CDR1 is PRHDT, CDR2 FYEKMQ (reference sequence). V was pared by 4 bases and J by 5 bases, with 6 bases of the junction left unmatched. The CDR3 protein is CASSSTRDRGETQYF. The CDR3 nucleotides are TGTGCCAGCAGCTCAACTCGGGACAGGGGGGAGACCCAGTACTTC.

This clone was found once. The V and J genes are TRBV6-6 and TRBJ2-1, with 7 bases fitting TRBD2. The CDR3 runs 15 residues. CDR1 MNHNY and CDR2 SVGAGI come from the germline V gene (reference sequence). V lost 3 bases to trimming and J lost 7 bases; unmatched junction nucleotides: 9. CDR3 nucleotides: TGTGCCAGCAGTTATAATCGGGGGGAGGATAATGAGCAGTTCTTC. It translates to CASSYNRGEDNEQFF.

This clone was observed a handful of times. This chain connects TRBV2 to TRBJ2-5, with 8 positions matching TRBD1. The germline CDR1 and CDR2 sequences are SNHLY and FYNNEI. V lost 4 bases to trimming and J lost 4 bases; unmatched junction nucleotides: 17. The CDR3 has 18 amino acids. The CDR3 spells CASSVPGGKSIVGETQYF. The CDR3 DNA is TGTGCCAGCAGTGTTCCAGGGGGCAAGAGTATTGTCGGAGAGACCCAGTACTTC.

A few counts support this clone. V usage is TRBV4-1 and J usage is TRBJ2-2; 9 positions agree with TRBD2. With 3 bases clipped from V and 2 bases from J, the junction kept 1 base outside the gene matches. The CDR3 consists of 15 residues. Germline V CDR1 and CDR2: MGHRA, YSYEKL. CDR3 region: CASSQREGNTGELFF. In DNA form, the CDR3 reads TGCGCCAGCAGCCAGCGGGAGGGCAACACCGGGGAGCTGTTTTTT.

The rearrangement links TRBV2 to TRBJ1-2; 11 bases line up with TRBD1. The V gene end was trimmed by 11 bases and the J gene end by 8 bases; junction bases not matched to a gene: 7. The CDR3 consists of 12 residues. Germline V gene data show CDR1 as SNHLY and CDR2 as FYNNEI. The CDR3 DNA reads as TGTGCCGGCGGACAGGGGGCGGAGGGCTACACCTTC. This gives the protein CAGGQGAEGYTF.